This TCR beta chain is drawn from a study of cytomegalovirus exposure and HLA in healthy donors. This clone was counted between two and nine times. The antigen is not known. The PCR used 60 Vbeta and 13 Jbeta primers. Clones were sequenced by immunoSEQ multiplex PCR, and TCRdb holds only the in-frame ones, with some missing. The sample carries over 95,000 clones, around 77% recorded once. Overall study findings and caveats: The authors enumerated 150 to 200 TCR beta chains as linked to cytomegalovirus.

The V gene's germline CDR1 is SGDLS and CDR2 YYNGEE. This CDR3 contains 14 residues. V lost 4 bases, J lost 4 bases, and 14 bases lay in between. The chain carries TRBV9 and TRBJ1-2; possible D gene TRBD1, 5 bases. The sample taken for sequencing was PBMCs. This clonotype was sampled from a middle-aged man in good health and CMV-seropositive. The CDR3 region is CASSPQGNPYGYTF. The CDR3 coding sequence is TGTGCCAGCAGCCCGCAGGGAAATCCCTATGGCTACACCTTC. Drawing the rest from reference TRBV9 and TRBJ1-2, the complete variable domain is DSGVTQTPKHLITATGQRVTLRCSPRSGDLSVYWYQQSLDQGLQFLIQYYNGEERAKGNILERFSAQQFPDLHSELNLSSLELGDSALYFCASSPQGNPYGYTFGSGTRLTVV.